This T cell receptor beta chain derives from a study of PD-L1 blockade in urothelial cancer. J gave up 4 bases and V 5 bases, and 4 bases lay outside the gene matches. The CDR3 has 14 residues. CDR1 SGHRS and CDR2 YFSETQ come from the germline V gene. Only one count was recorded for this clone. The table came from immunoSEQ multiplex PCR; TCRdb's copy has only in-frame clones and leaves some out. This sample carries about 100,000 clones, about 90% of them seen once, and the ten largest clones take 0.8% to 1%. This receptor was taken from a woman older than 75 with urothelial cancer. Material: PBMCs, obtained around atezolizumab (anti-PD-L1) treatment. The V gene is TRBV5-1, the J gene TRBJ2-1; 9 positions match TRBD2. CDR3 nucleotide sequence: TGCGCCAGCAGTCCGGGACTAGCTTACAATGAGCAGTTCTTC. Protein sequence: CASSPGLAYNEQFF.